This T cell receptor (beta chain) was profiled in a study of T cell responses to AZD1222 COVID-19 vaccine. This CDR3 is 15 amino acids long. From germline, CDR1 is LGHNA and CDR2 YNFKEQ. Germline trimming cut 2 bases from V and 6 bases from J; bases unmatched to any gene: 9. Clones were sequenced by immunoSEQ multiplex PCR, and TCRdb holds only the in-frame ones, with some missing. The table shows 150,000 to 200,000 clones, with approximately 90% occurring only once. The clonotype comes from an adult in good health. This sequence joins TRBV4-2 and TRBJ1-2, with TRBD1 identical over 7 bases. The sequences come from peripheral blood, collected on day 0 of AZD1222 vaccination. The CDR3 DNA reads TGTGCCAGCAGCCAACATACGACAGGGCTCGATGGCTACACCTTC. It encodes CASSQHTTGLDGYTF.